The next 14 T cell receptor beta chains were all read from a single sample in a study of blood T cell repertoires in COVID-19. Here immunoSEQ multiplex PCR was the method, and the copy in TCRdb shows in-frame clones only, minus some. The sample shows about 150,000 clones, over 75% of them seen only once. The specimen was peripheral blood. Receptors originate from a human donor in a cohort sampled during active COVID-19.

This chain connects TRBV7-3 to TRBJ1-2, with 9 bases fitting TRBD1. This CDR3 spans 13 amino acids. Trimming removed 3 bases from V and 7 bases from J; junction bases left unmatched: 3. Germline values: CDR1 SGHTA, CDR2 FQGTGA. This CDR3 is CASSFGQGSGYTF. CDR3 in DNA: TGTGCCAGCAGCTTCGGACAGGGGAGTGGCTACACCTTC.

J is TRBJ2-7 and V is TRBV6-5; a possible D gene is TRBD1 (5 bases). The CDR3 totals 15 residues. Germline loops: CDR1 MNHEY, CDR2 SVGAGI. V lost 0 bases to trimming and J lost 3 bases, with 12 bases between them. Here the CDR3 reads CASSYSRTPYYEQYF. In DNA, the CDR3 is TGTGCCAGCAGTTACTCGAGGACACCTTACTACGAGCAGTACTTC.

This rearrangement joins TRBV3-1 (or the pseudogene TRBV3-2) to TRBJ1-2; TRBD1 is a possible D gene (5 bases). V was clipped by 5 bases and J by 3 bases, with 7 bases between them. The CDR3 has 12 amino acids. The germline gives CDR1 LGHDT, CDR2 YNNKEL (reference sequence). The CDR3 region has the DNA TGTGCCAGCAGCTTAGGGGACTATGGCTACACCTTC. Translation: CASSLGDYGYTF.

The rearrangement links TRBV11-3 to TRBJ1-1, with 7 bases matching TRBD1. The CDR3 runs 11 residues. J lost 7 bases, V lost 7 bases, and 3 bases had no gene match. Per the germline V gene, CDR1 is SGHNT and CDR2 is YENEEA. CDR3 DNA: TGTGCCAGCAAGGGGGCAGGTGAAGCTTTCTTT. It is translated as CASKGAGEAFF.

This clone was observed a handful of times. The rearrangement uses TRBV5-6 and TRBJ2-2; TRBD1 agrees at 12 bases. Germline assignment: CDR1 SGHDT and CDR2 YYEEEE. The CDR3 runs to 16 residues. The ends lost 0 bases at V and 6 bases at J; junction bases unmatched: 3. CDR3 nucleotides: TGTGCCAGCAGCTTGGCCGGGACAGGGGGCTCCGGGGAGCTGTTTTTT. It codes for CASSLAGTGGSGELFF.

The V gene is TRBV5-6, the J gene TRBJ2-7, with TRBD1 matching over 8 bases. V was pared by 2 bases and J by 4 bases, with 8 bases of the junction left unmatched. Germline CDR1 reads SGHDT; CDR2 reads YYEEEE. The CDR3 has 15 residues. The CDR3 DNA reads TGTGCCAGCAGCTTAGGACAGGGATTTAATTACGAGCAGTACGTC. Translation: CASSLGQGFNYEQYV.

The chain combines TRBV5-1 with TRBJ2-3, with D perhaps TRBD1 (5 bases). The CDR3 totals 14 residues. Trimming left V 0 bases short and J 8 bases short, with 13 bases between. The germline V gene has CDR1 SGHRS and CDR2 YFSETQ. CDR3 residues: CASSLGSQQGTQYF. CDR3 coding DNA: TGCGCCAGCAGCTTGGGCTCTCAGCAGGGTACGCAGTATTTT.

V is TRBV5-1 and J is TRBJ2-1; TRBD1 aligns across 9 bases. The CDR3 runs 11 residues. J was trimmed by 16 bases and V by 4 bases; bases with no gene match: 6. CDR1 is SGHRS, CDR2 YFSETQ, per germline. The CDR3 DNA reads as TGCGCCAGCAGCACCGGGACAGGGAAATTCTTC. Protein sequence: CASSTGTGKFF.

The chain is built from TRBV7-9 and TRBJ1-2; the match to TRBD1 covers 7 bases. Germline values: CDR1 SEHNR, CDR2 FQNEAQ (reference sequence). V lost 5 bases to trimming and J lost 8 bases; unmatched junction nucleotides: 8. CDR3 length equals 13 residues. The CDR3 DNA sequence: TGTGCCAGCAGCGTCGGACAGGTGGGGGGCTACACCTTC. It encodes CASSVGQVGGYTF.

This clone was observed once. The gene calls are TRBV14 and TRBJ1-2; 8 bases align to TRBD1. CDR1 is SGHDN, CDR2 FVKESK, per germline. J gave up 5 bases and V 1 base, and 6 bases lay outside the gene matches. The CDR3 consists of 15 residues. DNA of the CDR3: TGTGCCAGCAGCCAAGCGGCAGGGGGCTCGTATGGCTACACCTTC. Residues: CASSQAAGGSYGYTF.

The rearrangement uses TRBV3-1 (or the pseudogene TRBV3-2) and TRBJ1-1, with 10 bases identical to TRBD1. V gave up 1 base and J gave up 4 bases; unmatched junction bases: 6. This CDR3 is 16 amino acids long. Per germline, CDR1 LGHDT and CDR2 YNNKEL (reference sequence). CDR3 sequence reads: CASSQGGTGERTEAFF. For the CDR3, the DNA is TGTGCCAGCAGCCAAGGGGGGACAGGGGAGCGCACTGAAGCTTTCTTT.

V and J are TRBV24-1 and TRBJ2-5; 9 nucleotides line up with TRBD1. CDR1 and CDR2 (germline): KGHDR, SFDVKD. With 4 bases clipped from V and 4 bases from J, the junction kept 9 bases outside the gene matches. The CDR3 is made up of 16 amino acids. The CDR3 sequence is CATSDRNRGLGETQYF. Written as DNA, the CDR3 is TGTGCCACCAGTGACCGGAACAGGGGGCTGGGAGAGACCCAGTACTTC.

This chain uses TRBV6-5 with TRBJ2-7, with D unresolved. Trimming removed 7 bases from V and 2 bases from J, with 6 bases in between. This CDR3 is 11 amino acids long. Germline CDR1 reads MNHEY; CDR2 reads SVGAGI. The CDR3 nucleotides are TGTGCCAGCAAACTGGCCTACGAGCAGTACGTC. This sequence encodes CASKLAYEQYV.

This clone is a singleton in its sample. The chain carries TRBV10-3 and TRBJ2-2, with 10 bases that match TRBD2. The CDR3 sequence is 15 residues long. CDR1 and CDR2 from the germline V gene are ENHRY and SYGVKD. V lost 10 bases to trimming and J lost 2 bases; unmatched junction nucleotides: 7. In DNA, the CDR3 is TGTGCCACATTCCAGCGGGGGGGCAACACCGGGGAGCTGTTTTTT. It codes for CATFQRGGNTGELFF.